This record concerns one T cell receptor (beta chain) sequence. Its antigen is not known. The same CDR3 can be traced to other DNA sequences in this sample. These data are taken from a study of shared clonotypes between healthy human individuals. Across the whole study: A couple of women and a few men aged 18 to 49 made up the donors. Whole-study results and caveats: As a rule, naive subsets had a larger estimated richness than memory subsets.

The CDR3 runs 15 residues. The V gene end was trimmed by 3 bases and the J gene end by 5 bases; junction bases not matched to a gene: 7. Germline CDR1 reads KGHSH; CDR2 reads LQKENI. Splitting of CD4+ cells produced CD45RA+ naive and CD45RA-negative memory subsets. In the authors' workflow: From ImmunoSEQ came sequences covering only the junction and carrying no quality scores, so filtering differed. Using immunoSEQ multiplex PCR, the repertoire was profiled, and TCRdb retains in-frame clones only, with some absent. That table furnishes V, J and clone size, whereas the DNA furnished D and trimming. The top ten clones hold roughly 0.13% of a sample with some 2,400,000 clones, under 97% of them seen once.

This clonotype was obtained from a young man in good health. The material sequenced was naive CD4+ T cells sorted from blood. The subset here: CD45RA+ positively selected. V usage is TRBV18 and J usage is TRBJ2-5; 9 bases are shared with TRBD2. The CDR3 DNA follows: TGTGCCAGCTCACCCCTAGCGGGGACGGGGGAGACCCAGTACTTC. Residues: CASSPLAGTGETQYF.